This T cell receptor (beta chain) was observed in a study of Ad26.COV2.S vaccination and SARS-CoV-2 variants. Study results and limitations: Spike-specific CD8+ and CD4+ T cell responses reportedly showed substantial breadth after vaccination. Estimates derived from TCR breadth and depth analyses may have underestimated total T cell responses. Recipients of either vaccine or placebo displayed similar breadth of non-spike TCRs.

Treatment noted: about 20 received Ad26.COV2.S at low or high dose, single or two shots; about five received placebo; per-sample allocation not given. Sampling took place 63 days after the first vaccine or placebo injection. On this clone: Its antigen is still unknown.

Profiled with immunoSEQ multiplex PCR; TCRdb holds only in-frame clones, not every one. In the table there are more than 300,000 clones, approximately 80% of which are singletons. The CDR3 extends over 15 amino acids. The germline V and J ends were trimmed by 2 bases and 0 bases, with 8 bases remaining between them. The germline gives CDR1 SGHNT, CDR2 YENEEA. The chain links TRBV11-3 to TRBJ2-1; perhaps TRBD1 as D (6 bases). The TCR comes from a person aged 18-60 years who received the Ad26.COV2.S COVID-19 vaccine or a placebo. This specimen consisted of peripheral blood, obtained in a trial of Ad26.COV2.S vaccine versus placebo. DNA for the CDR3: TGTGCCAGCAGCTTAAACAGGGCCTCCTACAATGAGCAGTTCTTC. Residues: CASSLNRASYNEQFF.